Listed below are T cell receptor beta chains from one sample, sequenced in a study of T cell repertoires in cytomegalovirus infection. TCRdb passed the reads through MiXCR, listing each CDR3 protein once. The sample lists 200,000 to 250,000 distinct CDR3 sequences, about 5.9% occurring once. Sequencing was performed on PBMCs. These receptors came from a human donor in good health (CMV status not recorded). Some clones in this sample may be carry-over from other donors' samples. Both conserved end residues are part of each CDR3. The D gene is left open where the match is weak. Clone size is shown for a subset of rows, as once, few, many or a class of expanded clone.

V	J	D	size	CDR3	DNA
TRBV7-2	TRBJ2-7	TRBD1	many	CASRRTGTAYEQYF	TGTGCCAGCAGAAGAACCGGGACAGCCTACGAGCAGTACTTC
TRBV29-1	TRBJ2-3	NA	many	CSVEGVADFTDTQYF	TGCAGCGTTGAAGGGGTAGCGGACTTCACAGATACGCAGTATTTT
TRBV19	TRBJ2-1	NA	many	CASSIEGPRGDEQFF	TGTGCCAGTAGTATAGAAGGACCTCGAGGGGATGAGCAGTTCTTC
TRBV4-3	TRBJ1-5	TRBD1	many	CASSPDRDLRPQHF	TGCGCCAGCAGCCCTGACAGGGATTTACGGCCCCAGCATTTT
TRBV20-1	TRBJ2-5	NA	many	CSASRGGAETQYF	TGCAGTGCTAGCCGTGGAGGCGCGGAGACCCAGTACTTC
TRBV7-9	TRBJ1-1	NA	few	CASSTDRTEAFF	TGTGCCAGCAGCACAGATAGGACTGAAGCTTTCTTT
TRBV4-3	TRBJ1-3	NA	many	CASSAQDSGNTIYF	TGCGCCAGCAGCGCCCAGGATTCTGGAAACACCATATATTTT
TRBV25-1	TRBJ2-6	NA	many	CASSGANVLTF	TGTGCCAGCAGTGGGGCCAACGTCCTGACTTTC
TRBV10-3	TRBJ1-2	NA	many	CAISESTTYGYTF	TGTGCCATCAGTGAGTCTACTACCTATGGCTACACCTTC
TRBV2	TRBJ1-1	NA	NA	CASSERFEAFF	TGTGCCAGCAGTGAACGGTTTGAAGCTTTCTTT
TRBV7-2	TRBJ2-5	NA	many	CASSSLLIETQYF	TGTGCCAGCAGCTCGCTCCTTATAGAGACCCAGTACTTC
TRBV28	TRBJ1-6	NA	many	CASRIVIQQGTGSPLHF	TGTGCCAGCAGAATCGTTATTCAACAGGGTACCGGTTCACCCCTCCACTTT
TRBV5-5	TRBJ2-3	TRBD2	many	CASSPGGATDTQYF	TGTGCCAGCAGCCCCGGGGGGGCCACAGATACGCAGTATTTT
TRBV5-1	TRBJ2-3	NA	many	CASSIASTDTQYF	TGCGCCAGCAGCATTGCTAGCACAGATACGCAGTATTTT
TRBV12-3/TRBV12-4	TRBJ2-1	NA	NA	CASSLGGGVPNEQFF	TGTGCCAGCAGTTTAGGGGGCGGGGTCCCCAATGAGCAGTTCTTC
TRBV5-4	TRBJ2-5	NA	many	CASSQLYQETQYF	TGTGCCAGCAGCCAGCTATACCAAGAGACCCAGTACTTC
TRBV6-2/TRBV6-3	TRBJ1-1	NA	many	CASRTNKGGLNTEAFF	TGTGCCAGCAGAACAAATAAGGGGGGCCTGAACACTGAAGCTTTCTTT
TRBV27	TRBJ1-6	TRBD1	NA	CASSDRGWNSPLHF	TGTGCCAGCAGTGACAGGGGGTGGAATTCACCCCTCCACTTT
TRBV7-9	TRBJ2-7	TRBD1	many	CASSLVGGQGFSYEQYF	TGTGCCAGCAGCTTAGTAGGAGGACAGGGATTCTCCTACGAGCAGTACTTC
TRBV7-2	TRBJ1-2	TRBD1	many	CASSLVPPGGTGGVGYTF	TGTGCCAGCAGCCTAGTCCCTCCGGGCGGGACAGGGGGCGTTGGCTACACCTTC
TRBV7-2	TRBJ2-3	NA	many	CASSVPAVATTDTQYF	TGTGCCAGCAGCGTACCGGCGGTGGCAACAACAGATACGCAGTATTTT
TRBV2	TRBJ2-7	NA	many	CASSPGIYSYEQYF	TGTGCCAGCAGTCCCGGGATATACTCCTACGAGCAGTACTTC
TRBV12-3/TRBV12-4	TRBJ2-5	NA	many	CASSSTGDYQETQYF	TGTGCCAGCAGTTCGACGGGGGACTACCAAGAGACCCAGTACTTC
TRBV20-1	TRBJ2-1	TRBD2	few	CSASLRAGGYNEQFF	TGCAGTGCATCTCTACGAGCGGGGGGCTACAATGAGCAGTTCTTC
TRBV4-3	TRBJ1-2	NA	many	CASSQDEANYGYTF	TGCGCCAGCAGCCAAGATGAAGCAAACTATGGCTACACCTTC
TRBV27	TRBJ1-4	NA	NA	CASRNGQLNEKLFF	TGTGCCAGCAGAAACGGACAACTCAATGAAAAACTGTTTTTT
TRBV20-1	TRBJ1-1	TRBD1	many	CSAKKGTGGTEAFF	TGCAGTGCCAAAAAGGGGACAGGGGGCACTGAAGCTTTCTTT
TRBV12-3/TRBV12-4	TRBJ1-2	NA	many	CASSLGRNYGYTF	TGTGCCAGCAGTTTGGGCCGTAACTATGGCTACACCTTC
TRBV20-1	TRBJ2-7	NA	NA	CSAQNSGENYYEQYF	TGCAGTGCTCAGAATTCAGGGGAGAACTACTACGAGCAGTACTTC
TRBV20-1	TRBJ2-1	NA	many	CSAGRGVSYNEQFF	TGCAGTGCTGGGAGGGGGGTCTCCTACAATGAGCAGTTCTTC
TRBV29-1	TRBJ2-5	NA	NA	CSPEDRTETQYF	TGCAGCCCTGAAGACAGGACAGAGACCCAGTACTTC
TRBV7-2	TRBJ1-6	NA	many	CASSPPWNNSPLHF	TGTGCCAGCAGCCCCCCTTGGAATAATTCACCCCTCCACTTT
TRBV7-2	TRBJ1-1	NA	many	CASSLASRYMNTEAFF	TGTGCCAGCAGCTTAGCGTCGCGATACATGAACACTGAAGCTTTCTTT
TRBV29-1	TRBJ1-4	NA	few	CSVGEAREKLFF	TGCAGCGTTGGCGAGGCCAGGGAAAAACTGTTTTTT
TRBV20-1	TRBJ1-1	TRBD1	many	CSARPQGANTEAFF	TGCAGTGCTAGGCCGCAGGGGGCCAACACTGAAGCTTTCTTT
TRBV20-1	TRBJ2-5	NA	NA	CSALEGETQYF	TGCAGTGCCTTAGAGGGGGAGACCCAGTACTTC
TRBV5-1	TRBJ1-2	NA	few	CASSLVGGHYGYTF	TGCGCCAGCAGCTTGGTTGGAGGGCACTATGGCTACACCTTC
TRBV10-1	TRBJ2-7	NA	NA	CASSDRQGYEQYF	TGCGCCAGCAGTGATCGCCAGGGCTACGAGCAGTACTTC
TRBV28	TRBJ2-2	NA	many	CASSLRDTFRELFF	TGTGCCAGCAGTTTAAGGGACACCTTTAGGGAGCTGTTTTTT
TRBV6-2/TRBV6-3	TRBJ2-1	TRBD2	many	CASSPSAGGYNEQFF	TGTGCCAGCAGCCCTTCTGCGGGGGGGTACAATGAGCAGTTCTTC
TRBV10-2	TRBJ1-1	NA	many	CASSGTVMNTEAFF	TGCGCCAGCAGTGGGACTGTAATGAACACTGAAGCTTTCTTT
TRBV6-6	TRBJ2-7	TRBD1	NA	CASSSRTGTVLYEQYF	TGTGCCAGCAGTAGTCGAACGGGGACAGTCCTCTACGAGCAGTACTTC
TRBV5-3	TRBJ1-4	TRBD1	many	CARSFRDRGANEKLFF	TGTGCCAGAAGCTTCCGGGACAGGGGTGCTAATGAAAAACTGTTTTTT
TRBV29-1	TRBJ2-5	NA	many	CSVVGTEETQYF	TGCAGCGTTGTAGGTACGGAAGAGACCCAGTACTTC
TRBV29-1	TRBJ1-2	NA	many	CSADPPGTF	TGCAGCGCTGACCCCCCCGGCACCTTC
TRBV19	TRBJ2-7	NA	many	CASQTRGSYEQYF	TGTGCCAGCCAGACAAGAGGATCCTACGAGCAGTACTTC
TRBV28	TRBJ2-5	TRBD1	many	CASSRGQGWETQYF	TGTGCCAGCAGCAGGGGACAGGGGTGGGAGACCCAGTACTTC
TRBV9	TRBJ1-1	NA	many	CASSVAGAGTNTEAFF	TGTGCCAGCAGCGTAGCTGGTGCGGGGACGAACACTGAAGCTTTCTTT
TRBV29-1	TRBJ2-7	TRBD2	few	CSVEDSGGAYEQYF	TGCAGCGTTGAGGATAGCGGGGGGGCGTACGAGCAGTACTTC
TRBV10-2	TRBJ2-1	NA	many	CASSPTGSNEQFF	TGCGCCAGCAGTCCGACAGGTAGCAATGAGCAGTTCTTC
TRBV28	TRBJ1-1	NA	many	CASSFAGAGNTEAFF	TGTGCCAGCAGTTTTGCAGGGGCCGGGAACACTGAAGCTTTCTTT
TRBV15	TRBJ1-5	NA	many	CATSREMRGGNQPQHF	TGTGCCACCAGCAGAGAGATGCGGGGCGGCAATCAGCCCCAGCATTTT
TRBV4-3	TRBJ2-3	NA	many	CASSQELNGPQYF	TGCGCCAGCAGCCAAGAGTTGAATGGGCCGCAGTATTTT
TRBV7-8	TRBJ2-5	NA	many	CASSLDQGSETQYF	TGTGCCAGCAGCTTAGATCAGGGCAGTGAGACCCAGTACTTC